A selection of T cell receptor beta chains follows, all from one sample in a study of T cells after yellow fever vaccination. Each CDR3 protein gets one entry after TCRdb re-called the 5' RACE reads with MiXCR. Counted here are a few hundred thousand distinct CDR3 sequences, about a fifth occurring once; the ten biggest clones make up roughly 13%. The sequencing here drew on PBMCs, taken 15 days after the yellow fever booster vaccination. Every receptor here comes from a man aged 30 to 39 who received the YFV17D yellow fever vaccine. Both conserved end residues are part of each CDR3. A D gene is named only where the DNA matches it firmly. Rows give clone size only sometimes, using once, few, many, or a class for an expanded clone.

D: .; J: TRBJ2-7; size: .; V: TRBV4-3; DNA: TGCGCCAGCAGCCAAGATGTCGGAAGGGACGAGCAGTACTTC; CDR3: CASSQDVGRDEQYF
D: .; J: TRBJ2-7; size: .; V: TRBV29-1; DNA: TGCAGCGTGGGGCCCAGGGCCTACGAGCAGTACTTC; CDR3: CSVGPRAYEQYF
D: .; J: TRBJ2-1; size: few; V: TRBV5-1; DNA: TGCGCCAGCAGCTTGGCCCCGGGGAGCTCCTACAATGAGCAGTTCTTC; CDR3: CASSLAPGSSYNEQFF
D: TRBD2; J: TRBJ2-1; size: many; V: TRBV12-3/TRBV12-4; DNA: TGTGCCAGCAGTTTTGAGACTAGCGGGAGATCCTACAATGAGCAGTTCTTC; CDR3: CASSFETSGRSYNEQFF
D: .; J: TRBJ2-1; size: .; V: TRBV7-8; DNA: TGTGCCAGCAGCTTAATCGAGAGCTCCTACAATGAGCAGTTCTTC; CDR3: CASSLIESSYNEQFF
D: .; J: TRBJ2-3; size: few; V: TRBV7-2; DNA: TGTGCCAGCAGCTCCCAAAGGACCCTGGAAGATACGCAGTATTTT; CDR3: CASSSQRTLEDTQYF
D: .; J: TRBJ2-2; size: few; V: TRBV7-6; DNA: TGTGCCAGCAGCTTAGTTAGGTTCACGCCTGTGGGAAACGCCGGGGAGCTGTTTTTT; CDR3: CASSLVRFTPVGNAGELFF
D: TRBD2; J: TRBJ2-2; size: few; V: TRBV5-1; DNA: TGCGCCAGCAGCTTGGATTCTGGCGGGAGCCCCCGGGACACCGGGGAGCTGTTTTTT; CDR3: CASSLDSGGSPRDTGELFF
D: TRBD1; J: TRBJ2-7; size: few; V: TRBV12-3/TRBV12-4; DNA: TGTGCCAGCAGTTTAGGTCAGGGGGCCGAGCAGTACTTC; CDR3: CASSLGQGAEQYF
D: .; J: TRBJ2-7; size: few; V: TRBV7-2; DNA: TGTGCCAGCAGCTTAAAGGTTGGGACTGGGGCCTACGAGCAGTACTTC; CDR3: CASSLKVGTGAYEQYF
D: TRBD2; J: TRBJ2-5; size: .; V: TRBV9; DNA: TGTGCCAGCAGCCTGAGGCCTAGCGGCCAAGAGACCCAGTACTTC; CDR3: CASSLRPSGQETQYF
D: .; J: TRBJ2-7; size: few; V: TRBV20-1; DNA: TGCAGTGCTAGACAGGGATTGGGGAGCGAGCAGTACTTC; CDR3: CSARQGLGSEQYF
D: TRBD1; J: TRBJ1-5; size: few; V: TRBV12-3/TRBV12-4; DNA: TGTGCCAGCAGTTTCGGGACAGTAAATCAGCCCCAGCATTTT; CDR3: CASSFGTVNQPQHF
D: TRBD2; J: TRBJ2-1; size: few; V: TRBV11-2; DNA: TGTGCCAGCAGCTTGCTCAATAGCGGGAGGCTCCACAATGAGCAGTTCTTC; CDR3: CASSLLNSGRLHNEQFF
D: .; J: TRBJ1-2; size: .; V: TRBV19; DNA: TGTGCCAGTAGTAGGGGACGGTCCGCAGGTCTTGGCTACACCTTC; CDR3: CASSRGRSAGLGYTF
D: TRBD1; J: TRBJ1-2; size: few; V: TRBV20-1; DNA: TGCACTACCCAGGGGACAGGGGCTAACTATGGCTACACCTTC; CDR3: CTTQGTGANYGYTF
D: TRBD1; J: TRBJ1-2; size: few; V: TRBV29-1; DNA: TGCAGCGTTCACTCGCCGGGACAGGGCGACTATGGCTACACCTTC; CDR3: CSVHSPGQGDYGYTF